This entry is about one T cell receptor (beta chain). The data belong to a study of control samples from healthy donors and cancer patients. Assay: immunoSEQ multiplex PCR; the TCRdb copy retains only in-frame clones and omits some. This sample has approximately 110,000 clones, with about four fifths found just once. The CDR3 length is 14 residues. Germline CDR1 is SGHDT and CDR2 is YYEEEE. Trimming shortened V by 1 base and J by 0 bases, and 7 bases separated the two germline ends. The receptor was derived from a woman aged 50 to 60 in good health. The chain recombines TRBV5-6 with TRBJ1-1, with D unresolved. The sequenced sample was blood. CDR3 loop: CASSLLGMNTEAFF. The CDR3 coding sequence is TGTGCCAGCAGCTTGTTGGGCATGAACACTGAAGCTTTCTTT.